This T cell receptor beta chain emerged from a study of beta chain features in type 1 diabetes. This clone was counted between two and nine times. Its antigen is undetermined. Expressed TCRB transcripts were sequenced after all isolated RNA was converted to cDNA. Libraries were prepared by immunoSEQ multiplex PCR; TCRdb keeps only in-frame clonotypes and omits some of them. The sample has fewer than 350,000 clones, 15% seen once. Study results and caveats: Shorter TCRB CDR3s, moderately but significantly so, marked every one of the four CD4+ subsets in Type 1 diabetes patients.

Sequenced: naive CD4+ T cells from blood. The TCR was taken from a man aged 18 to 30 with type 1 diabetes.

CDR3: CSVEGRDRANNQPQHF. DNA for the CDR3: TGCAGCGTTGAAGGGCGGGACAGGGCCAACAATCAGCCCCAGCATTTT. V is TRBV29-1 and J is TRBJ1-5; 9 nucleotides agree with TRBD1. J lost 3 bases, V lost 1 base, and 7 bases had no gene match. CDR1 and CDR2 (germline): SQVTM, ANQGSEA. The CDR3 is 16 residues long.